A single sample gave rise to the 15 T cell receptor beta chains below, sequenced in a study of T-cell memory formation after mild COVID-19. TCRdb called the 5' RACE reads again in MiXCR, with one record for every CDR3 protein. The sample holds about 400,000 distinct CDR3 sequences; 24% are singletons and the top ten take around 8.7%. Sequenced input: PBMCs or a T cell subset sorted from them (not recorded which). All receptors derive from an adult woman who had mild COVID-19 (a few samples of this study predate the infection). Cell type and time point are not known.

Here the CDR3 reads CASSLMSGLETQYF. The CDR3 DNA reads TGTGCCAGCAGTTTAATGTCGGGACTTGAGACCCAGTACTTC. The chain is built from TRBV12-3 or TRBV12-4 and TRBJ2-5; TRBD2 is a possible D gene (6 bases). V was clipped by 2 bases and J by 5 bases, with 12 bases between them. CDR3 length equals 14 residues.

This chain links TRBV6-4 with TRBJ2-3, with D possibly being TRBD1 or TRBD2 (6 bases each). V was trimmed by 5 bases and J by 3 bases, leaving 15 bases between them. This CDR3 has 15 amino acids. The germline V gene has CDR1 MRHNA and CDR2 SNTAGT. The CDR3 spells CASSQEGGETDTQYF. The CDR3 DNA reads as TGTGCCAGCAGTCAGGAGGGGGGAGAAACAGATACGCAGTATTTT.

This clonotype was found a few times. The chain combines TRBV7-6 with TRBJ1-2, with D perhaps TRBD1 (5 bases). Trimming removed 5 bases at V and 4 bases at J, with 17 bases between. Germline values: CDR1 SGHVS, CDR2 FNYEAQ. The CDR3 has 15 amino acids. The DNA for the CDR3 is TGTGCCAGCAGCGCCTCGGGGGGTATGGTCTATGGCTACACCTTC. It is translated as CASSASGGMVYGYTF.

This clonotype was picked up a small number of times. The CDR3, as DNA: TGTGCCAGCAGTGACCGGGACAGGTTCACAGATACGCAGTATTTT. Residues: CASSDRDRFTDTQYF. The chain combines TRBV6-1 with TRBJ2-3; 8 bases are shared with TRBD1. Trimming removed 3 bases from V and 2 bases from J; junction bases left unmatched: 4. This CDR3 comprises 15 residues. Germline V gives CDR1 MNHNS, CDR2 SASEGT.

This clonotype was seen a handful of times. The J gene is TRBJ1-2, the V gene TRBV7-2; D remains ambiguous. Per germline, CDR1 SGHTA and CDR2 FQGNSA. The ends were cut back, 3 bases at V and 5 bases at J, with 13 bases in the middle. The CDR3 contains 14 residues. The CDR3 reads CASSFAREGYGYTF. The CDR3 region has the DNA TGTGCCAGCAGCTTTGCTCGGGAAGGGTATGGCTACACCTTC.

This clonotype was found a few times. The V and J genes are TRBV24-1 and TRBJ2-1; D not resolved. The CDR3 is 12 residues long. CDR1 is KGHDR and CDR2 is SFDVKD in the germline V gene. Trimming removed 4 bases at V and 9 bases at J, with 9 bases between. The CDR3 sequence is CATSEHPGEQFF. In DNA, the CDR3 is TGTGCCACCAGTGAACATCCTGGTGAGCAGTTCTTC.

The chain carries TRBV5-1 and TRBJ2-7, with D perhaps being TRBD1 or TRBD2 (5 bases each). Germline assignment: CDR1 SGHRS and CDR2 YFSETQ. CDR3 size: 14 residues. The germline V and J ends were trimmed by 0 bases and 2 bases, with 9 bases remaining between them. The CDR3 nucleotides are TGCGCCAGCAGCTTGGGGGACCTAACCTACGAGCAGTACTTC. Translating gives CASSLGDLTYEQYF.

The rearrangement uses TRBV20-1 and TRBJ1-3, with 12 bases that match TRBD1. The J segment lost 4 bases and the V segment lost 6 bases, leaving 13 bases of the junction unmatched. Germline assignment: CDR1 DFQATT and CDR2 SNEGSKA (reference sequence). The CDR3 loop spans 17 amino acids. CDR3 region: CSALARGQGASGNTIYF. The CDR3 nucleotides are TGCAGTGCGCTAGCTAGGGGACAGGGGGCGTCGGGAAACACCATATATTTT.

This sequence joins TRBV4-1 and TRBJ1-1; D is possibly TRBD1 (6 bases). The ends were cut back, 2 bases at V and 3 bases at J, with 10 bases in the middle. The CDR3 has 14 amino acids. The germline V gene has CDR1 MGHRA and CDR2 YSYEKL. The CDR3 DNA is TGCGCCAGCAGCCAACGACAGGATCACACTGAAGCTTTCTTT. This translates into CASSQRQDHTEAFF.

In this sample, this clonotype turned up a few times. The genes are TRBV7-9 and TRBJ1-1; D is unclear. The V gene's germline CDR1 is SEHNR and CDR2 FQNEAQ (reference sequence). This CDR3 contains 13 residues. V lost 5 bases, J lost 3 bases, and 10 bases lay in between. CDR3 nucleotides: TGTGCCAGCAGCCTAATCCAGGACACTGAAGCTTTCTTT. It yields the protein CASSLIQDTEAFF.

J is TRBJ1-5 and V is TRBV4-2, with 11 bases matching TRBD1. Germline CDR1 and CDR2: LGHNA and YNFKEQ. The CDR3 contains 18 residues. V gave up 2 bases and J gave up 5 bases; unmatched junction bases: 11. CDR3 sequence reads: CASSQTGQGASRHQPQHF. CDR3 sequence (DNA): TGTGCCAGCAGCCAAACCGGACAGGGGGCGTCGCGTCATCAGCCCCAGCATTTT.

CDR3 bases: TGTGCCTGGAGTCCGGGTCTCAGGGGCTCCCTTTCGGTCTACGAGCAGTACTTC. Encoded protein: CAWSPGLRGSLSVYEQYF. V gene TRBV30 combines with J gene TRBJ2-7, with a weak D call TRBD1 (6 bases). There are 18 residues in the CDR3. With 2 bases removed from V and 3 bases from J, the gap between germline ends came to 26 bases. Germline V gene data show CDR1 as GTSNPN and CDR2 as SVGIG (reference sequence).

This clonotype was seen at least ten times. The chain recombines TRBV13 with TRBJ2-5, with 11 nucleotides matching TRBD2. The ends lost 4 bases at V and 2 bases at J; junction bases unmatched: 6. This CDR3 region has 16 residues. Per germline, CDR1 PRHDT and CDR2 FYEKMQ (reference sequence). Written as DNA, the CDR3 is TGTGCCAGCAGCTCTACTAGCGGGGGTACTCAAGAGACCCAGTACTTC. It translates to CASSSTSGGTQETQYF.

This clonotype was seen repeatedly, ten times or more. V gene TRBV5-1 combines with J gene TRBJ1-1, with a weak D call TRBD1 (5 bases). The CDR3 is made up of 12 amino acids. Deletions cut 0 bases from V and 12 bases from J, with 12 bases between. In germline, CDR1 is SGHRS, CDR2 YFSETQ. In nucleotides, the CDR3 is TGCGCCAGCAGCTTGGGGGGGATCTCGACTTTCTTT. Protein: CASSLGGISTFF.

This chain joins TRBV19 and TRBJ2-2; 12 bases match TRBD1. This CDR3 is 15 amino acids long. Germline assignment: CDR1 LNHDA and CDR2 SQIVND (reference sequence). J gave up 3 bases and V 6 bases, and 2 bases lay outside the gene matches. The CDR3 DNA reads as TGTGCCAGTAGCAGGGACAGGGGGCACACCGGGGAGCTGTTTTTT. Encoded protein: CASSRDRGHTGELFF.